These 22 T cell receptor beta chains share one sample of origin, sequenced in a study of early T cells in non-severe SARS-CoV-2 infection. Each CDR3 protein gets one entry after TCRdb re-called the 5' RACE reads with MiXCR. The sample contains 55,000 to 70,000 distinct CDR3 sequences, around 12% of which appear only once. The sample comprised whole blood. The receptors come from an adult who was a healthcare worker with PCR-confirmed SARS-CoV-2 infection or an uninfected control (not recorded which).

The V gene is TRBV20-1, the J gene TRBJ1-2; D unclear. Trimming shortened V by 5 bases and J by 7 bases, and 8 bases separated the two germline ends. This CDR3 region has 10 residues. The V gene's germline CDR1 is DFQATT and CDR2 SNEGSKA (reference sequence). The CDR3 loop reads CSALLVGYTF. CDR3 sequence (DNA): TGCAGTGCTCTACTTGTTGGCTACACCTTC.

The J gene is TRBJ1-1, the V gene TRBV7-3; D may be TRBD1 (6 bases). CDR1 is SGHTA and CDR2 is FQGTGA in the germline V gene. V was pared by 6 bases and J by 0 bases, with 8 bases between. The CDR3 sequence is 13 residues long. The CDR3 loop reads CASRGQVNTEAFF. The CDR3 DNA sequence: TGTGCCAGCAGGGGACAAGTGAACACTGAAGCTTTCTTT.

This clonotype was found many times. The chain recombines TRBV29-1 with TRBJ2-5; D call uncertain. Trimming left V 3 bases short and J 5 bases short, with 13 bases between. The CDR3 runs 13 residues. CDR1 and CDR2 from the germline V gene are SQVTM and ANQGSEA. Written as DNA, the CDR3 is TGCAGCGTTGATGAGGTTGTGGGGGAGACCCAGTACTTC. It yields the protein CSVDEVVGETQYF. Variable domain in full (rest from reference TRBV29-1 and TRBJ2-5): SAVISQKPSRDICQRGTSLTIQCQVDSQVTMMFWYRQQPGQSLTLIATANQGSEATYESGFVIDKFPISRPNLTFSTLTVSNMSPEDSSIYLCSVDEVVGETQYFGPGTRLLVL.

The rearrangement uses TRBV28 and TRBJ1-2; D is ambiguous. V lost 2 bases, J lost 8 bases, and 9 bases lay in between. Germline V lookup: CDR1 MDHEN, CDR2 SYDVKM. This CDR3 contains 12 residues. The CDR3 sequence: CASSLVGPGYTF. DNA of the CDR3: TGTGCCAGCAGTTTAGTAGGGCCCGGCTACACCTTC.

The CDR3 is CAWSKGNSNEQFF. CDR3 DNA sequence: TGTGCCTGGAGTAAAGGGAACAGCAATGAGCAGTTCTTC. This chain joins TRBV30 and TRBJ2-1; the D is unclear. In germline, CDR1 is GTSNPN, CDR2 SVGIG (reference sequence). V gave up 2 bases and J gave up 6 bases, with 11 bases separating them. The CDR3 loop spans 13 amino acids.

This chain links TRBV2 with TRBJ2-3; 10 nucleotides align to TRBD2. This CDR3 region has 15 residues. The V segment lost 6 bases and the J segment 4 bases; nucleotides outside the gene matches: 7. Germline V gene lookup returns CDR1 SNHLY and CDR2 FYNNEI. CDR3 sequence (DNA): TGTGCCAGCAGGCCAACTAGCGGGGACGCAGATACGCAGTATTTT. This translates into CASRPTSGDADTQYF.

The rearrangement uses TRBV4-1 and TRBJ1-2; TRBD1 aligns across 9 bases. Per the germline V gene, CDR1 is MGHRA and CDR2 is YSYEKL. This CDR3 spans 16 amino acids. V was clipped by 4 bases and J by 4 bases; unmatched bases: 10. In DNA form, the CDR3 reads TGCGCCAGCAGCCCGGGACAGGGCAGCTCCGCCTATGGCTACACCTTC. Translating gives CASSPGQGSSAYGYTF.

This clonotype was counted ten times or more. The chain couples TRBV7-6 to TRBJ2-1, with TRBD2 matching over 12 bases. The V and J ends lost 3 bases and 14 bases, in that order; junction bases with no gene match: 11. The CDR3 length is 15 residues. Per germline, CDR1 SGHVS and CDR2 FNYEAQ. The CDR3 here is CASSLGLAGAHPKFF. In DNA, the CDR3 is TGTGCCAGCAGCTTGGGACTAGCGGGCGCTCACCCCAAGTTCTTC.

This clonotype was seen a few times. This rearrangement joins TRBV7-8 to TRBJ2-2; 8 bases fit TRBD2. The CDR3 contains 17 residues. V trimming: 5 bases; J trimming: 4 bases; junction bases outside the gene matches: 12. Germline assignment: CDR1 SGHVS and CDR2 FQNEAQ. The CDR3 bases are TGTGCCAGCAGCCTCCGCGGGGGGCAGGGGAGCACCGGGGAGCTGTTTTTT. It yields the protein CASSLRGGQGSTGELFF.

This clonotype came up a few times. This chain links TRBV7-9 with TRBJ2-3; the match to TRBD1 covers 7 bases. The CDR3 is 13 residues long. Germline V gene data show CDR1 as SEHNR and CDR2 as FQNEAQ (reference sequence). The V and J ends lost 4 bases and 8 bases, in that order; junction bases with no gene match: 6. The CDR3 region is CASSSVRGITQYF. The DNA for the CDR3 is TGTGCCAGCAGCTCAGTCAGGGGGATTACGCAGTATTTT.

This clonotype was seen more than once but under ten times. This chain connects TRBV7-9 to TRBJ1-2, with D unresolved. The germline CDR1 and CDR2 sequences are SEHNR and FQNEAQ (reference sequence). The CDR3 extends over 15 amino acids. V was shortened by 2 bases and J by 2 bases, with 12 bases between the two germline ends. The CDR3 bases are TGTGCCAGCAGCTTATCATCTACGGGGAACTATGGCTACACCTTC. Its translation: CASSLSSTGNYGYTF.

In its sample, this clonotype was seen many times. This chain uses TRBV5-1 with TRBJ2-7; D may be TRBD2 (6 bases). CDR3 length: 13 amino acids. Germline values: CDR1 SGHRS, CDR2 YFSETQ. V was shortened by 3 bases and J by 0 bases, with 7 bases between the two germline ends. Written as DNA, the CDR3 is TGCGCCAGCAGCTCCGGGAGCTCCTACGAGCAGTACTTC. This codes for CASSSGSSYEQYF.

This clonotype was detected a few times. V usage is TRBV7-6 and J usage is TRBJ2-3; D uncertain. Trimming removed 2 bases from V and 1 base from J, with 7 bases in between. CDR1 and CDR2 (germline): SGHVS, FNYEAQ. This CDR3 region has 14 residues. The CDR3 DNA sequence: TGTGCCAGCAGCTTAACTGGAGGCACAGATACGCAGTATTTT. Translating it yields CASSLTGGTDTQYF.

The chain is built from TRBV4-1 and TRBJ2-3; 9 bases line up with TRBD2. This CDR3 has 19 residues. The germline gives CDR1 MGHRA, CDR2 YSYEKL. Losses at the gene ends were 1 base for V and 4 bases for J; bases not matched to a gene: 15. The CDR3 reads CASSQVGSGSGSRADTQYF. In DNA, the CDR3 is TGCGCCAGCAGCCAAGTTGGTAGTGGTAGCGGGAGTCGGGCAGATACGCAGTATTTT.

This clonotype showed up many times. V and J are TRBV19 and TRBJ2-4; D possibly uses TRBD1 or TRBD2 (5 bases each). Trimming removed 3 bases at V and 5 bases at J, with 20 bases between. CDR1 is LNHDA, CDR2 SQIVND, per germline (reference sequence). There are 17 residues in the CDR3. The CDR3 sequence: CASSIPPGRERENIQYF. The CDR3 DNA follows: TGTGCCAGTAGTATCCCCCCCGGCAGGGAGAGGGAAAACATTCAGTACTTC.

This clonotype was counted at least ten times. The CDR3 spells CASSFFPGQGLGNQPQHF. For the CDR3, the DNA is TGTGCCAGCAGCTTCTTCCCGGGACAGGGTTTGGGCAATCAGCCCCAGCATTTT. J is TRBJ1-5 and V is TRBV7-2; 9 bases align to TRBD1. V dropped 3 bases and J dropped 2; count of bases not matched to a gene: 11. This CDR3 has 18 residues. The germline gives CDR1 SGHTA, CDR2 FQGNSA.

This clonotype appeared many times. The chain has TRBV7-2 and TRBJ2-2, with a tentative D call TRBD2 (6 bases). V shed 2 bases and J shed 2 bases, with 9 bases lying between them. The CDR3 totals 15 residues. Germline CDR1 reads SGHTA; CDR2 reads FQGNSA. In DNA form, the CDR3 reads TGTGCCAGCAGCTTACGGACTACCAACACCGGGGAGCTGTTTTTT. It translates to CASSLRTTNTGELFF.

This chain uses TRBV5-5 with TRBJ2-2; D possibly corresponds to TRBD2 (5 bases). V shed 2 bases and J shed 0 bases, with 14 bases lying between them. CDR3 length: 17 amino acids. CDR1 SGHKS and CDR2 YYEKEE come from the germline V gene (reference sequence). CDR3 DNA sequence: TGTGCCAGCAGCTTTGGTCCAGCGGCGGCGAACACCGGGGAGCTGTTTTTT. Residues: CASSFGPAAANTGELFF. Full variable domain (missing parts from reference TRBV5-5 and TRBJ2-2): DAGVTQSPTHLIKTRGQQVTLRCSPISGHKSVSWYQQVLGQGPQFIFQYYEKEERGRGNFPDRFSARQFPNYSSELNVNALLLGDSALYLCASSFGPAAANTGELFFGEGSRLTVL.

This clonotype was detected many times. This chain connects TRBV19 to TRBJ1-5; maybe TRBD1 (6 bases). V was clipped by 4 bases and J by 5 bases, with 15 bases between them. This CDR3 region has 15 residues. The germline V gene encodes CDR1 LNHDA and CDR2 SQIVND (reference sequence). The CDR3 sequence is CASSTSVGGHQPQHF. The DNA for the CDR3 is TGTGCCAGTAGTACATCCGTTGGGGGGCATCAGCCCCAGCATTTT.

This clonotype was seen ten or more times. The V call is TRBV28, the J call TRBJ1-5; TRBD1 agrees at 9 bases. The CDR3 covers 15 residues. Germline V gene data show CDR1 as MDHEN and CDR2 as SYDVKM. Trimming cost V 5 bases and J 5 bases; bases outside gene matches: 7. CDR3 protein: CASSGGDRAHQPQHF. CDR3 DNA: TGTGCCAGCAGTGGGGGGGACAGGGCCCATCAGCCCCAGCATTTT.

The gene calls are TRBV3-1 and TRBJ1-1; tentative D call: TRBD1 (5 bases). The CDR3 length is 13 residues. Germline CDR1 and CDR2: LGHDT and YNNKEL (reference sequence). Trimming removed 1 base at V and 11 bases at J, with 14 bases between. DNA for the CDR3: TGTGCCAGCAGCCAAGCGACAGACGAGTACGCTTTCTTT. Its translation is CASSQATDEYAFF.

There are many counts of this clonotype. V usage is TRBV20-1 and J usage is TRBJ2-1; 8 bases agree with TRBD2. The CDR3 contains 14 residues. Germline lookup yields CDR1 DFQATT and CDR2 SNEGSKA (reference sequence). CDR3 region: CNATERETVNEQFF. CDR3 nucleotides: TGCAATGCGACCGAGCGGGAGACTGTCAATGAGCAGTTCTTC.